This is a list of T cell receptor beta chains from one sample in a study of T cells after yellow fever vaccination. TCRdb re-analysed the 5' RACE reads in MiXCR, keeping a single row per CDR3 protein. The sample lists 30,000 or so distinct CDR3 sequences, around 6.7% occurring once. This sample comprised PBMCs, either bulk or a sorted T-cell subset (CD4+, CD8+, memory, or dextramer-sorted; not recorded which), obtained on the day of the first yellow fever vaccination. The receptors were gathered from a man between 18 and 35 years old who received the YFV17D yellow fever vaccine. CDR3s leave out the opening cysteine and the closing phenylalanine or tryptophan.

CDR3aa: ASSPIHDYLRTDTQY
v_gene: TRBV18
j_gene: TRBJ2-3

CDR3aa: ASSAEAGLAKNIQY
v_gene: TRBV6-4
j_gene: TRBJ2-4

CDR3aa: ASSSPFENTEAF
v_gene: TRBV6-5
j_gene: TRBJ1-1

CDR3aa: ASSQQVPGTNVLT
v_gene: TRBV3-1
j_gene: TRBJ2-6

CDR3aa: ASSLADISGANVLT
v_gene: TRBV28
j_gene: TRBJ2-6

CDR3aa: ASSVRDRGHNEQF
v_gene: TRBV9
j_gene: TRBJ2-1

CDR3aa: ASSLDSGTDTQY
v_gene: TRBV7-3
j_gene: TRBJ2-3

CDR3aa: ASSRTGGPGETQY
v_gene: TRBV4-2
j_gene: TRBJ2-5

CDR3aa: ASSRQTDTQY
v_gene: TRBV12-3/TRBV12-4
j_gene: TRBJ2-3

CDR3aa: ASSPGFGFNTEAF
v_gene: TRBV3-1
j_gene: TRBJ1-1

CDR3aa: SVGDGEAF
v_gene: TRBV29-1
j_gene: TRBJ1-1

CDR3aa: ASSLSGGAADTQY
v_gene: TRBV5-1
j_gene: TRBJ2-3

CDR3aa: ASSSQRGGQETQY
v_gene: TRBV4-3
j_gene: TRBJ2-5

CDR3aa: SVGQGTNYGYT
v_gene: TRBV29-1
j_gene: TRBJ1-2

CDR3aa: ASSRPGTRFQNEQF
v_gene: TRBV11-2
j_gene: TRBJ2-1

CDR3aa: ASSLEWSGPQH
v_gene: TRBV7-2
j_gene: TRBJ1-5

CDR3aa: ASSSIQGGTSTDTQY
v_gene: TRBV6-2/TRBV6-3
j_gene: TRBJ2-3

CDR3aa: ATTGARSEKLF
v_gene: TRBV24-1
j_gene: TRBJ1-4

CDR3aa: ATSDPRQDREQHHPQGELF
v_gene: TRBV24-1
j_gene: TRBJ1-4

CDR3aa: SAREGLAQPQH
v_gene: TRBV20-1
j_gene: TRBJ1-5

CDR3aa: ASSFQPDIYSEQF
v_gene: TRBV7-2
j_gene: TRBJ2-1

CDR3aa: ASSVGTEAF
v_gene: TRBV2
j_gene: TRBJ1-1

CDR3aa: ASGSSGNTIY
v_gene: TRBV12-3/TRBV12-4
j_gene: TRBJ1-3

CDR3aa: ASSLGSSGTYNEQF
v_gene: TRBV7-6
j_gene: TRBJ2-1

CDR3aa: ASCGVNSNQPQH
v_gene: TRBV12-3/TRBV12-4
j_gene: TRBJ1-5

CDR3aa: ATRDDQNTEAF
v_gene: TRBV24-1
j_gene: TRBJ1-1

CDR3aa: SASRGAVTGELF
v_gene: TRBV20-1
j_gene: TRBJ2-2

CDR3aa: SVAYDTSRGGYT
v_gene: TRBV29-1
j_gene: TRBJ1-2

CDR3aa: ASSLTAIPNEKLF
v_gene: TRBV7-2
j_gene: TRBJ1-4

CDR3aa: ASSLDVAQTNEQF
v_gene: TRBV11-2
j_gene: TRBJ2-1

CDR3aa: ASSLPQGARNTEAF
v_gene: TRBV5-4
j_gene: TRBJ1-1